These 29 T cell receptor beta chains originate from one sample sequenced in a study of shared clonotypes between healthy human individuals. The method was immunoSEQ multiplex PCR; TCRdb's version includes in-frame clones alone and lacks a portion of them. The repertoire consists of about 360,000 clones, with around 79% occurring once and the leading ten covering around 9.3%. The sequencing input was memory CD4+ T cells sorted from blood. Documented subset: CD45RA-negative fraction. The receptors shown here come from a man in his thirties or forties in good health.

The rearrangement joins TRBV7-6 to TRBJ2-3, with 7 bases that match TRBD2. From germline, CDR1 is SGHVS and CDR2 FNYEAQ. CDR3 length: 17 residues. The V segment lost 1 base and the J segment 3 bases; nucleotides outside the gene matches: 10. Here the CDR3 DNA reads TGTGCCAGCAGCTTAGTTCGTGCGGGAGAAGGTACAGATACGCAGTATTTT. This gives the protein CASSLVRAGEGTDTQYF. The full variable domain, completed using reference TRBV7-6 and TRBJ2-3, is GAGVSQSPRYKVTKRGQDVALRCDPISGHVSLYWYRQALGQGPEFLTYFNYEAQQDKSGLPNDRFSAERPEGSISTLTIQRTEQRDSAMYRCASSLVRAGEGTDTQYFGPGTRLTVL.

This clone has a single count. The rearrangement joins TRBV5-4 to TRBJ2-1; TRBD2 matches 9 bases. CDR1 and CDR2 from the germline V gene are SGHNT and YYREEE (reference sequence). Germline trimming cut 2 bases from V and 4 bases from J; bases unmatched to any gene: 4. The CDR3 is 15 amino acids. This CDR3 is CASSFRLAAYNEQFF. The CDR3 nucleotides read TGTGCCAGCAGCTTCCGACTAGCGGCGTACAATGAGCAGTTCTTC.

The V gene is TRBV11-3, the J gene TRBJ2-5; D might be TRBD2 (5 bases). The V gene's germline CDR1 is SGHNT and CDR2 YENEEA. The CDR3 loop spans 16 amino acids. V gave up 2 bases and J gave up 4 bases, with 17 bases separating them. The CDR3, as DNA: TGTGCCAGCAGCTTAACTAACACTAGAGGCACAGAGACCCAGTACTTC. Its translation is CASSLTNTRGTETQYF.

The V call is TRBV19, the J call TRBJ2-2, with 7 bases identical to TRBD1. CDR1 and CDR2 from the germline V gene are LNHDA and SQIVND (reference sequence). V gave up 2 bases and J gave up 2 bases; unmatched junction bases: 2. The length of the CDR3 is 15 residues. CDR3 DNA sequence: TGTGCCAGTAGTATACGACAGGGTAACACCGGGGAGCTGTTTTTT. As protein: CASSIRQGNTGELFF.

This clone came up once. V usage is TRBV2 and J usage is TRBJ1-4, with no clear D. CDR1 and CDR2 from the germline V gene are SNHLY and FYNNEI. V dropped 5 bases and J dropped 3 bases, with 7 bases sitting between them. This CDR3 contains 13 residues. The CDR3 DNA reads TGTGCCAGCAGTCCAGAGGCTAATGAAAAACTGTTTTTT. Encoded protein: CASSPEANEKLFF.

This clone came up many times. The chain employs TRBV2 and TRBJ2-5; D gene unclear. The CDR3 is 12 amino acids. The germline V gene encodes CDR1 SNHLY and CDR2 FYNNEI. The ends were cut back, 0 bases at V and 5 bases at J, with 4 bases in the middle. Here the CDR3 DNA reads TGTGCCAGCAGTGAAGCCGCCGAGACCCAGTACTTC. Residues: CASSEAAETQYF.

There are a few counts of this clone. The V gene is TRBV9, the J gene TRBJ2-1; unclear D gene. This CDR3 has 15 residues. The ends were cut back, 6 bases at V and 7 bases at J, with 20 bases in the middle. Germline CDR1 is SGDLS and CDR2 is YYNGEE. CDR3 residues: CASTRTAIKPNEQFF. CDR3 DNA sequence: TGTGCCAGCACCCGGACCGCTATAAAACCGAATGAGCAGTTCTTC.

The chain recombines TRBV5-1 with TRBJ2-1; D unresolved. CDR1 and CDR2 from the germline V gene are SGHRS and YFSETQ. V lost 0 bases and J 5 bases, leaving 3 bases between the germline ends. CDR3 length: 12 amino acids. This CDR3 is CASSLANNEQFF. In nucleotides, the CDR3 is TGCGCCAGCAGCTTGGCTAACAATGAGCAGTTCTTC.

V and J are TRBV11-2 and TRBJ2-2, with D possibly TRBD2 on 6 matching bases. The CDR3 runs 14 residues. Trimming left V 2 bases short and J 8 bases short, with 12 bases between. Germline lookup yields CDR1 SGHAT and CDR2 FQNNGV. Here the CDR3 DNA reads TGTGCCAGCAGCTTATTTGTTGCGGGAGGGGAGCTGTTTTTT. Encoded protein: CASSLFVAGGELFF.

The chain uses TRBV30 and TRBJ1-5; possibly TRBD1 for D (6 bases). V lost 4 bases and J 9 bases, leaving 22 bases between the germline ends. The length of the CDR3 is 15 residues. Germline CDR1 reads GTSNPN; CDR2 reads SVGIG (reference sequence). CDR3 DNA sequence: TGTGCCTGGAAAGTCCAGGGGACACGGGTAGGGCCCCAGCATTTT. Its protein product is CAWKVQGTRVGPQHF.

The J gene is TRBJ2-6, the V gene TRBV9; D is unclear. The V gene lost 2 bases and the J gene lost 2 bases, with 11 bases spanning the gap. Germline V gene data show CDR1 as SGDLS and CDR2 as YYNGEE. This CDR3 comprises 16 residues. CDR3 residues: CASSVGALPGANVLTF. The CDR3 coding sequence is TGTGCCAGCAGCGTCGGAGCACTGCCTGGGGCCAACGTCCTGACTTTC.

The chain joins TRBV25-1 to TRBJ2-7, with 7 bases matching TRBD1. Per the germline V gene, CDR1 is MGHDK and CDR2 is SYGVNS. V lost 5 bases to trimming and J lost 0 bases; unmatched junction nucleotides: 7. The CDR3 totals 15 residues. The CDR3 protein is CASSPGQPSSYEQYF. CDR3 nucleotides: TGTGCCAGCAGTCCGGGACAGCCTAGCTCCTACGAGCAGTACTTC.

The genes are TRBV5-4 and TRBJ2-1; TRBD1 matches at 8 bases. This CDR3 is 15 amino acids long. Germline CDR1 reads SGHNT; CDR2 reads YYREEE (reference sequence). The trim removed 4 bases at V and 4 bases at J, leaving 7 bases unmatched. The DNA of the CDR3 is TGTGCCAGCAGCAACCGGGACAGGACTTACAATGAGCAGTTCTTC. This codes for CASSNRDRTYNEQFF. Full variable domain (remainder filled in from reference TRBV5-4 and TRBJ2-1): ETGVTQSPTHLIKTRGQQVTLRCSSQSGHNTVSWYQQALGQGPQFIFQYYREEENGRGNFPPRFSGLQFPNYSSELNVNALELDDSALYLCASSNRDRTYNEQFFGPGTRLTVL.

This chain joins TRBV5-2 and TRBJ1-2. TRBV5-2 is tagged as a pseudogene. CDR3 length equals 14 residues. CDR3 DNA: TGTGCCAGCAAGTGGGAACGAAAGACCTATGGCTACACCTTC. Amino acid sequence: CASKWERKTYGYTF.

CDR3 sequence: CASSPIGTGSYEQYF. The CDR3 nucleotides read TGTGCCAGCAGCCCTATCGGGACGGGCAGCTACGAGCAGTACTTC. The rearrangement joins TRBV5-5 to TRBJ2-7; TRBD1 or TRBD2 may be the D gene (5 bases each). Germline assignment: CDR1 SGHKS and CDR2 YYEKEE (reference sequence). The V and J ends lost 4 bases and 3 bases respectively, with 17 bases between them. The CDR3 has 15 amino acids.

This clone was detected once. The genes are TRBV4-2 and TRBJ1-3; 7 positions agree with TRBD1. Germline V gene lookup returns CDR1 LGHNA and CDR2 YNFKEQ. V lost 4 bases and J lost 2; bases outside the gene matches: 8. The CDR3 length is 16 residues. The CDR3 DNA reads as TGTGCCAGCAGCCCCCGACAGGGAGATACTGGAAACACCATATATTTT. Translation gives CASSPRQGDTGNTIYF.

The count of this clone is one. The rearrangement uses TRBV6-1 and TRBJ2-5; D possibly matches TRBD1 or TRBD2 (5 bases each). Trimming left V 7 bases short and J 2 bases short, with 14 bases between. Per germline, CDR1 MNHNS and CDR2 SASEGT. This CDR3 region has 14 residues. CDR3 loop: CASTPGQVQETQYF. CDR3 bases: TGTGCCAGCACCCCGGGGCAGGTTCAAGAGACCCAGTACTTC.

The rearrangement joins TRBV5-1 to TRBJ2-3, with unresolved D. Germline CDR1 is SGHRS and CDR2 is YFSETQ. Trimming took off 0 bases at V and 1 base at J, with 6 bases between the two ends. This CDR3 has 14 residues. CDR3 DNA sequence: TGCGCCAGCAGCTTGGCTTGGGGCACAGATACGCAGTATTTT. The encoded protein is CASSLAWGTDTQYF.

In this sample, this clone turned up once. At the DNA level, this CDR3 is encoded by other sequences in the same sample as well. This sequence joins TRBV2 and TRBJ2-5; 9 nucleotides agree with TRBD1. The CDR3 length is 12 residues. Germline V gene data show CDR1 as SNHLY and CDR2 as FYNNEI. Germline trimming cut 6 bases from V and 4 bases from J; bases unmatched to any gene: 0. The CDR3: CASRDRGETQYF. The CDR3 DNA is TGTGCCAGCAGGGACAGGGGAGAGACCCAGTACTTC.

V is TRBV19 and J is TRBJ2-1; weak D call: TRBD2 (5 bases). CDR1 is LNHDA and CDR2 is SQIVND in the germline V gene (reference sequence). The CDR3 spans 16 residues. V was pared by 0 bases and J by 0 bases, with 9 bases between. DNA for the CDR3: TGTGCCAGTAGTATAGATCTGGGGAGCTCCTACAATGAGCAGTTCTTC. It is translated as CASSIDLGSSYNEQFF. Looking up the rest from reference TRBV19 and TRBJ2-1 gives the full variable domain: DGGITQSPKYLFRKEGQNVTLSCEQNLNHDAMYWYRQDPGQGLRLIYYSQIVNDFQKGDIAEGYSVSREKKESFPLTVTSAQKNPTAFYLCASSIDLGSSYNEQFFGPGTRLTVL.

Here the CDR3 reads CASSQQGPNVMNTEAFF. CDR3 DNA: TGCGCCAGCAGCCAACAGGGCCCTAACGTCATGAACACTGAAGCTTTCTTT. The chain combines TRBV5-1 with TRBJ1-1; D possibly corresponds to TRBD1 (6 bases). The germline V gene encodes CDR1 SGHRS and CDR2 YFSETQ. V was pared by 4 bases and J by 0 bases, with 19 bases between. The CDR3 runs 17 residues.

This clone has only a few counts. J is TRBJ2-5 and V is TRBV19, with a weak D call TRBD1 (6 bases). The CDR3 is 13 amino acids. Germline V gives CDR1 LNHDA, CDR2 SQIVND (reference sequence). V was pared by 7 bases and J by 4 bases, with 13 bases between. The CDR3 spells CASNTGPSETQYF. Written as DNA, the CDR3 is TGTGCCAGTAACACAGGGCCCTCAGAGACCCAGTACTTC.

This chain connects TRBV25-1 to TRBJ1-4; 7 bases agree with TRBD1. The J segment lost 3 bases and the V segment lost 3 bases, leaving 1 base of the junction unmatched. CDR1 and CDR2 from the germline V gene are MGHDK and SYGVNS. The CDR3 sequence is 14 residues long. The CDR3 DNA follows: TGTGCCAGCAGTGAGGGACAGCCTAATGAAAAACTGTTTTTT. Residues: CASSEGQPNEKLFF.

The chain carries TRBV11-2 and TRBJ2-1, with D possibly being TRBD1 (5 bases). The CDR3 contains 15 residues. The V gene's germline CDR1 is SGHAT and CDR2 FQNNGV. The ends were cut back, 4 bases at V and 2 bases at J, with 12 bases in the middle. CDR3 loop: CASSYEGEPYNEQFF. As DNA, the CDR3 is TGTGCCAGCAGCTACGAAGGGGAACCCTACAATGAGCAGTTCTTC.

The CDR3, as DNA: TGTGCCAGCAGCTCCGGGGTGGGCAATGAGCAGTTCTTC. Translated, it gives CASSSGVGNEQFF. The rearrangement uses TRBV11-2 and TRBJ2-1; possibly TRBD2 for D (5 bases). V gave up 4 bases and J gave up 6 bases, with 10 bases separating them. Looked up from germline, CDR1 is SGHAT and CDR2 is FQNNGV. The CDR3 extends over 13 amino acids.

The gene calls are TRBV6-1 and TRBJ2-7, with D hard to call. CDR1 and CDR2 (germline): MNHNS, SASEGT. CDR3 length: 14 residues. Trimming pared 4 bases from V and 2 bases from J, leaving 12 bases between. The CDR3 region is CASSAMTVTYEQYF. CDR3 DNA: TGTGCCAGCAGTGCAATGACTGTTACCTACGAGCAGTACTTC.

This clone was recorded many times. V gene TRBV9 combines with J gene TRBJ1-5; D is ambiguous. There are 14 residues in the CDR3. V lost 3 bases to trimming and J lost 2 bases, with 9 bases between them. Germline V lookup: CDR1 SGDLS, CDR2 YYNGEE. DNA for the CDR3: TGTGCCAGCAGCGCCGCGGGTGGCAATCAGCCCCAGCATTTT. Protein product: CASSAAGGNQPQHF. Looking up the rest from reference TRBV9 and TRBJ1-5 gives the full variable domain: DSGVTQTPKHLITATGQRVTLRCSPRSGDLSVYWYQQSLDQGLQFLIQYYNGEERAKGNILERFSAQQFPDLHSELNLSSLELGDSALYFCASSAAGGNQPQHFGDGTRLSIL.

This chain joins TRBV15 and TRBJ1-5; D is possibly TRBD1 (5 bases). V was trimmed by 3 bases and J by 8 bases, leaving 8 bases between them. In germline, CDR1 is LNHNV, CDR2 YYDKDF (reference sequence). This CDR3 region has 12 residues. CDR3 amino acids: CATSSWGEPQHF. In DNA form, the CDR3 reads TGTGCCACCAGCAGCTGGGGGGAGCCCCAGCATTTT.

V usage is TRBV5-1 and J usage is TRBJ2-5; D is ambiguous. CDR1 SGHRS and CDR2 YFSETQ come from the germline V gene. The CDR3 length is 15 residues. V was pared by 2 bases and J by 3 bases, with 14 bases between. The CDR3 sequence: CASSLTLGNKETQYF. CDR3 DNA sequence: TGCGCCAGCAGCTTAACGTTGGGGAATAAAGAGACCCAGTACTTC.